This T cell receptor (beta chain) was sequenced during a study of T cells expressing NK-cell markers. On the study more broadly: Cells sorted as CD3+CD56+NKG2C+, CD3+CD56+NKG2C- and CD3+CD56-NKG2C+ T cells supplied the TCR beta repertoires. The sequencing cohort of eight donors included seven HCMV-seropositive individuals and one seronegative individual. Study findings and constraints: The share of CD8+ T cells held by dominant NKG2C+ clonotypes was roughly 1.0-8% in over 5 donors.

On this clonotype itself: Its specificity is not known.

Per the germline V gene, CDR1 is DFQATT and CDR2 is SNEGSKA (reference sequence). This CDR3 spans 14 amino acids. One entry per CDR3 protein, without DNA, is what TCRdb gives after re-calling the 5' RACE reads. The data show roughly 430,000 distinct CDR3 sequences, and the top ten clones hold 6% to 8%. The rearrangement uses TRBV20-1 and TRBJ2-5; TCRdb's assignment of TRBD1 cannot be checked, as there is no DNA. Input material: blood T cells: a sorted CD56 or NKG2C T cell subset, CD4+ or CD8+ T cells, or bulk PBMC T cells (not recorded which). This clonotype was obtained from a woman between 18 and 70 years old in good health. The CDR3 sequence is CSASRLRGQETQYF.